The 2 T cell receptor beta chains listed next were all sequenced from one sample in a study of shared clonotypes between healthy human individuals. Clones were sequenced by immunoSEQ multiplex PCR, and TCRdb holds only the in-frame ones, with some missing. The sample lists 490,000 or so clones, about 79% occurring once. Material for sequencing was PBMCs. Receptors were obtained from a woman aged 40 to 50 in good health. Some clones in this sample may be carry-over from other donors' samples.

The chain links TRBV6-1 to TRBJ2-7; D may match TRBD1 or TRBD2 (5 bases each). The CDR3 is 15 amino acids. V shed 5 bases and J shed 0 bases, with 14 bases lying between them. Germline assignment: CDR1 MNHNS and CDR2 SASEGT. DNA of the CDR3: TGTGCCAGCAGTAGCCGAGGGGCTGGCTCCTACGAGCAGTACTTC. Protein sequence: CASSSRGAGSYEQYF.

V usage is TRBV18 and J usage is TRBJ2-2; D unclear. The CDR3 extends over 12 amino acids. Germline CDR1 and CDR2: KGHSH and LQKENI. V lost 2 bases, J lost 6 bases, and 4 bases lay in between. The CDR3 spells CASSPTPGELFF. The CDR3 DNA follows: TGTGCCAGCTCACCAACTCCCGGGGAGCTGTTTTTT.